This T cell receptor beta chain was found in a study of cytomegalovirus exposure and HLA in healthy donors. Overall study findings and caveats: On later analysis, the bulk of CMV-associated TCR beta chains appeared to be HLA-restricted. Earlier results showed most TCR beta V segments being productive about 87% or about 30% of the time.

CDR1 is MNHNS and CDR2 is SASEGT in the germline V gene. V was clipped by 5 bases and J by 3 bases, with 17 bases between them. The CDR3 has 15 amino acids. Concerning this clone: Its antigen is not identified.

The primer mix had 60 Vbeta and 13 Jbeta primers. Original data processing: Unique TCR beta chains totaled some 81 million in a later count, with some 10 million of them shared. Sequencing used immunoSEQ multiplex PCR; TCRdb keeps in-frame clones, though not all of them. That table supplies the V and J calls and clone size; D and trimming were determined from the DNA. The sample has about 120,000 clones, about four fifths seen once. Donors likely had unrecorded immune exposures despite being nominally healthy when sampled. The J gene is TRBJ2-7, the V gene TRBV6-1, with TRBD1 as a possible D gene (6 bases). Sequencing was carried out using PBMCs. The clonotype was recovered from a woman between 55 and 75 years old in good health and CMV-seropositive. The CDR3 reads CASSPQMIRGYEQYF. CDR3 in DNA: TGTGCCAGCAGTCCCCAAATGATCAGGGGCTACGAGCAGTACTTC.